This TCR beta chain comes out of a study of T cells expressing NK-cell markers. Study-level background: Seropositivity for HCMV was found in seven of the eight sequenced donors, with one seronegative. Whole-study findings and limits: About six donors showed dominant NKG2C+ clonotypes comprising roughly 1.0-7.5% of their CD8+ T cells.

Germline loops: CDR1 SGHNT, CDR2 YYREEE (reference sequence). This CDR3 has 12 amino acids. Template switching by 5'RACE with UMIs generated the TCR beta cDNA. TCRdb reprocessed the 5' RACE reads, keeping one entry per CDR3 protein, no DNA. This table holds about 300,000 distinct CDR3 sequences. As to this clonotype: What it recognizes is unknown.

The sequenced sample consisted of blood T cells: a sorted CD56 or NKG2C T cell subset, CD4+ or CD8+ T cells, or bulk PBMC T cells (not recorded which). The clonotype was recovered from a woman between 18 and 75 years old in good health. The V and J genes are TRBV5-4 and TRBJ2-5; the TCRdb call, TRBD1, lacks DNA for checking. CDR3 sequence reads: CASSQGRETQYF.